Listed here are 14 T cell receptor beta chains from one sample, sequenced in a study of T cells in tuberculosis. TCRdb's table, derived via immunoSEQ multiplex PCR, lists solely in-frame clones and lacks some. The data show more than 35,000 clones, 90% to 95% seen once. The specimen was PBMCs. The receptors originated from a donor aged 10-30 years with latent tuberculosis or without tuberculosis infection.

The V gene is TRBV4-2, the J gene TRBJ2-1; possibly TRBD1 for D (5 bases). CDR1 is LGHNA, CDR2 YNFKEQ, per germline. V was shortened by 0 bases and J by 2 bases, with 14 bases between the two germline ends. The CDR3 runs 17 residues. CDR3 residues: CASSQDIRPGTYNEQFF. CDR3 nucleotides: TGTGCCAGCAGCCAAGATATAAGGCCAGGGACCTACAATGAGCAGTTCTTC.

This chain links TRBV10-3 with TRBJ1-2, with D unclear. Trimming cost V 9 bases and J 0 bases, with 11 bases left between them. The CDR3 is 13 residues long. Germline CDR1 reads ENHRY; CDR2 reads SYGVKD. The CDR3 bases are TGTGCCATTACGGTTGATCCTAACTATGGCTACACCTTC. Its translation is CAITVDPNYGYTF.

V and J are TRBV6-5 and TRBJ1-1; no definite D call. This CDR3 region has 13 residues. Germline values: CDR1 MNHEY, CDR2 SVGAGI. V lost 6 bases and J 0 bases, leaving 8 bases between the germline ends. CDR3 sequence reads: CASRQQMNTEAFF. In DNA form, the CDR3 reads TGTGCCAGCAGACAGCAAATGAACACTGAAGCTTTCTTT.

The chain employs TRBV4-1 and TRBJ2-1; TRBD2 matches 8 bases. Losses at the gene ends were 0 bases for V and 4 bases for J; bases not matched to a gene: 8. This CDR3 contains 17 residues. CDR1 MGHRA and CDR2 YSYEKL come from the germline V gene. CDR3 nucleotide sequence: TGCGCCAGCAGCCAAGATGGCGGGGGGCCCCTTTACAATGAGCAGTTCTTC. Translating gives CASSQDGGGPLYNEQFF.

The chain recombines TRBV5-1 with TRBJ2-3; 10 bases map to TRBD2. Germline V gives CDR1 SGHRS, CDR2 YFSETQ. Trimming removed 1 base from V and 4 bases from J; junction bases left unmatched: 6. CDR3 length equals 16 residues. The CDR3 coding sequence is TGCGCCAGCAGCTTGACTAGCGGGACGGGGGCAGATACGCAGTATTTT. Amino acids: CASSLTSGTGADTQYF.

The J gene is TRBJ1-3, the V gene TRBV5-4; tentative D call: TRBD1 (6 bases). The V and J ends lost 3 bases and 1 base respectively, with 14 bases between them. Germline V gene data show CDR1 as SGHNT and CDR2 as YYREEE (reference sequence). The CDR3 sequence is 16 residues long. The CDR3 coding sequence is TGTGCCAGCAGCTCCAGGACAGCTGCTTCTGGAAACACCATATATTTT. The encoded protein is CASSSRTAASGNTIYF.

The chain recombines TRBV19 with TRBJ1-5; D unclear. Germline values: CDR1 LNHDA, CDR2 SQIVND (reference sequence). Trimming removed 3 bases at V and 5 bases at J, with 8 bases between. The CDR3 has 13 residues. CDR3 protein: CASSILVDQPQHF. The DNA for the CDR3 is TGTGCCAGTAGTATTTTAGTGGATCAGCCCCAGCATTTT. Filled out from reference TRBV19 and TRBJ1-5, the complete variable domain reads DGGITQSPKYLFRKEGQNVTLSCEQNLNHDAMYWYRQDPGQGLRLIYYSQIVNDFQKGDIAEGYSVSREKKESFPLTVTSAQKNPTAFYLCASSILVDQPQHFGDGTRLSIL.

The chain has TRBV10-3 and TRBJ1-5; no firm D call. This CDR3 region has 14 residues. Germline V CDR1 and CDR2: ENHRY, SYGVKD. V shed 3 bases and J shed 2 bases, with 8 bases lying between them. The CDR3 nucleotides are TGTGCCATCAGTGACCGAGATCGCAATCAGCCCCAGCATTTT. Translating gives CAISDRDRNQPQHF.

The chain joins TRBV5-1 to TRBJ2-7; D is possibly TRBD1 (6 bases). This CDR3 has 15 amino acids. V shed 0 bases and J shed 5 bases, with 15 bases lying between them. The germline CDR1 and CDR2 sequences are SGHRS and YFSETQ. CDR3 residues: CASSLVGRGPDEQYF. The CDR3 DNA is TGCGCCAGCAGCTTGGTGGGCAGGGGCCCGGACGAGCAGTACTTC.

The rearrangement joins TRBV19 to TRBJ2-7; D is ambiguous. Germline-derived CDR1 and CDR2 are LNHDA and SQIVND (reference sequence). This CDR3 has 11 amino acids. Trimming pared 5 bases from V and 4 bases from J, leaving 6 bases between. For the CDR3, the DNA is TGTGCCAGTAGTTCCCTGTACGAGCAGTACTTC. This codes for CASSSLYEQYF.

The CDR3 reads CASSRLTGIHEQYF. The DNA for the CDR3 is TGCGCCAGCAGCCGATTAACAGGTATCCACGAGCAGTACTTC. This chain uses TRBV4-1 with TRBJ2-7; D perhaps matches TRBD1 (5 bases). Germline CDR1 reads MGHRA; CDR2 reads YSYEKL. Trimming removed 4 bases from V and 5 bases from J, with 15 bases in between. The CDR3 is 14 amino acids.

The chain carries TRBV4-2 and TRBJ2-1; 9 positions agree with TRBD2. The V and J ends lost 0 bases and 3 bases, in that order; junction bases with no gene match: 6. This CDR3 region has 17 residues. Per germline, CDR1 LGHNA and CDR2 YNFKEQ. CDR3 nucleotides: TGTGCCAGCAGCCAAGAAGGGGGACTAGCTTTCTACAATGAGCAGTTCTTC. Translating it yields CASSQEGGLAFYNEQFF.

The chain uses TRBV2 and TRBJ2-5; possible D gene TRBD2, 5 bases. Trimming left V 4 bases short and J 2 bases short, with 8 bases between. The CDR3 consists of 13 residues. Germline lookup yields CDR1 SNHLY and CDR2 FYNNEI. The CDR3 DNA reads as TGTGCCAGCAGTGCTCGCGGGCAAGAGACCCAGTACTTC. Its translation is CASSARGQETQYF.

The CDR3 region is CASSLGWQAEQYF. CDR3 DNA: TGTGCCAGCAGCTTGGGTTGGCAGGCCGAGCAGTACTTC. The chain is built from TRBV5-4 and TRBJ2-7; D unclear. V was clipped by 0 bases and J by 6 bases, with 10 bases between them. Germline V CDR1 and CDR2: SGHNT, YYREEE (reference sequence). CDR3 length equals 13 residues.